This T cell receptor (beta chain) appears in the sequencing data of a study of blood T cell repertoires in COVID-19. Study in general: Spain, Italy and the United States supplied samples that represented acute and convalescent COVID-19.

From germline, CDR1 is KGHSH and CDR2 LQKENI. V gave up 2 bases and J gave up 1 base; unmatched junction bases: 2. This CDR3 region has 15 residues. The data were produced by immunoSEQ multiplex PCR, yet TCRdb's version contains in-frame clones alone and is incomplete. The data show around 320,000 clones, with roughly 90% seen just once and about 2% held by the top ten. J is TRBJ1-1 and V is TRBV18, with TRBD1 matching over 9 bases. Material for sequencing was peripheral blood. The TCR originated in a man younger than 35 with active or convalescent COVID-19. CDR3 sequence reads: CASSPNRGQNTEAFF. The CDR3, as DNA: TGTGCCAGCTCACCAAACAGGGGGCAGAACACTGAAGCTTTCTTT. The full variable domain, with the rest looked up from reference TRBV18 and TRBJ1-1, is NAGVMQNPRHLVRRRGQEARLRCSPMKGHSHVYWYRQLPEEGLKFMVYLQKENIIDESGMPKERFSAEFPKEGPSILRIQQVVRGDSAAYFCASSPNRGQNTEAFFGQGTRLTVV.